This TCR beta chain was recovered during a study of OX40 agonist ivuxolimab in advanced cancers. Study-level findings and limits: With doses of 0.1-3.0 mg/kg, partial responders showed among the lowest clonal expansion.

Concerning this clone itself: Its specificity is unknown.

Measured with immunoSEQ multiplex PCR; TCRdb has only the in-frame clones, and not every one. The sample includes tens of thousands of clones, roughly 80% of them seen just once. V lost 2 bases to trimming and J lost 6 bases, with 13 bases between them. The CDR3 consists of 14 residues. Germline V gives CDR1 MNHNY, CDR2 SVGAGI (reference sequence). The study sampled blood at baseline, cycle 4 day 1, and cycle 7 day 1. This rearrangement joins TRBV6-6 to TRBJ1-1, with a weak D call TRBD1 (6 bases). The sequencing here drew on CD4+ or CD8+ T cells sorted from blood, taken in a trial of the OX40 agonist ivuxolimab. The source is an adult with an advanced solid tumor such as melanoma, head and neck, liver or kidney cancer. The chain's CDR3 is CASSYDGGGPEAFF. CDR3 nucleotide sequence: TGTGCCAGCAGTTACGACGGGGGCGGTCCTGAAGCTTTCTTT.